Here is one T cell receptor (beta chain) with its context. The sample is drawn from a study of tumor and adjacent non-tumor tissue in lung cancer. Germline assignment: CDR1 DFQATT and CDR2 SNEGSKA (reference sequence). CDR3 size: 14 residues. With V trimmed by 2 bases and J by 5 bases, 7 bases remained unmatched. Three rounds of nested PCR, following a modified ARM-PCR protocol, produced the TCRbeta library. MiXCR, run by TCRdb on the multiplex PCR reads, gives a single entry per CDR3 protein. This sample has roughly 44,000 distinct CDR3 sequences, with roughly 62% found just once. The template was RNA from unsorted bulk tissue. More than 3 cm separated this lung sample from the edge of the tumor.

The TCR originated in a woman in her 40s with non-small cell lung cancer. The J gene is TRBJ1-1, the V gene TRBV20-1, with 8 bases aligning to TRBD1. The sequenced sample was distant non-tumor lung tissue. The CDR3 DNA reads TGCAGTGCTAGAAAACAGGGGGGTCCGACTGAAGCTTTCTTT. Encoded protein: CSARKQGGPTEAFF.